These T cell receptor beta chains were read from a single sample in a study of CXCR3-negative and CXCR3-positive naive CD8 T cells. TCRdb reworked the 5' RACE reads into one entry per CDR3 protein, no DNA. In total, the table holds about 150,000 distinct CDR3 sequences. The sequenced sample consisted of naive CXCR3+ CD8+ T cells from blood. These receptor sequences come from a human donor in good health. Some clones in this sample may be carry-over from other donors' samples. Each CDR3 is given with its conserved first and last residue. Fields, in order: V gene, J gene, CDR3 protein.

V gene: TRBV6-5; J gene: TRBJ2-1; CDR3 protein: CASRAGGPVNEQFF
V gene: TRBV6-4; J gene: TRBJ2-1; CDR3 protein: CASSPTGTSGYNEQFF
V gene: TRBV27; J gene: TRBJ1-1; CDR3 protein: CASSPGGEKAFF
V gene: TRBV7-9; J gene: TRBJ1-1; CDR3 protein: CASSSGTELKAFF
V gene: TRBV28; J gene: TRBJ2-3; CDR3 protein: CASSPGLAGGTDTQYF
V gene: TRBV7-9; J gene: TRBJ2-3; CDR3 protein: CASSPGLAGGPTDTQYF
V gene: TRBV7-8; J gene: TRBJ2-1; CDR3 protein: CASSLGFAGSFNEQFF
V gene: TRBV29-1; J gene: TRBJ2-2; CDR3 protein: CSVEGQYTGELFF
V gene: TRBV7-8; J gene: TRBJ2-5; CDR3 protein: CASSPTAPGTGQETQYF
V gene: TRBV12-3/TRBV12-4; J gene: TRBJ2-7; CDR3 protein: CASSLTPAGAYEQYF
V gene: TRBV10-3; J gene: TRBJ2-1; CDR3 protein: CAISGLGQGTLNEQFF
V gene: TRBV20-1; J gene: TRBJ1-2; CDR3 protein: CSARTQGAVYGYTF
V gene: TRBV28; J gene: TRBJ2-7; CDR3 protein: CASSYRVLPYEQYF
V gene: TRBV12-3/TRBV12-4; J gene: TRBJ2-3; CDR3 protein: CASSLGPRGLHTDTQYF
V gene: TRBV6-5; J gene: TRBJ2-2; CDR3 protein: CASSYVSLGEGDTGELFF
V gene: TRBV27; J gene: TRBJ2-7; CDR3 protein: CASSSGTGREQYF
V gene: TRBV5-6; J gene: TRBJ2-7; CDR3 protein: CASSLWRLGYEQYF
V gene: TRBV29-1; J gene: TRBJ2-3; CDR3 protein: CSVGKDRGLADTQYF
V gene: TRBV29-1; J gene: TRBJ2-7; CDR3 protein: CSAWGSSYEQYF
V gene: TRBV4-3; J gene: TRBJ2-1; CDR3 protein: CASSQVGPVYNEQFF
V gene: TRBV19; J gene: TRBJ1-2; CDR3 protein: CASSIQGQGYGYTF
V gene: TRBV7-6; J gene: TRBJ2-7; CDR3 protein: CASSPRDGPYEQYF
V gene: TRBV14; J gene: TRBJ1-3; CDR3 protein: CASSRITGGAGNTVYF
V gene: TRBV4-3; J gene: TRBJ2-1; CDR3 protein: CASSQADGSYNEQFF
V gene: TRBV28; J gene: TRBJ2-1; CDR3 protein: CASTRRPGQSLYNEQFF
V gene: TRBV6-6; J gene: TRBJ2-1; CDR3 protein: CASSYLRGSGSINEQFF
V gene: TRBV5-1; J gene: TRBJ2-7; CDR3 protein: CASSSNSGTGAFDEQYF
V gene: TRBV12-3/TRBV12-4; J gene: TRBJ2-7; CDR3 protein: CASSFQVYEQYF
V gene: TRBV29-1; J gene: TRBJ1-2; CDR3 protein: CSVLGQGNYGYTF
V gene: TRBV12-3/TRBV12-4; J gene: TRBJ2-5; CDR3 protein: CASSWTFSQETQYF
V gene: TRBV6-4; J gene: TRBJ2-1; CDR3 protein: CATSSGTDYNEQFF
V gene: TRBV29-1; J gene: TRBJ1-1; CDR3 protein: CSVDFGGTEAFF
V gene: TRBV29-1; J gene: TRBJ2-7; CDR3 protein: CSATGQGYEQYF
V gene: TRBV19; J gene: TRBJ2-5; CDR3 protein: CASRTEEEETQYF
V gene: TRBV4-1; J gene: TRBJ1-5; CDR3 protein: CASSQVPPGQGTSGNQPQHF
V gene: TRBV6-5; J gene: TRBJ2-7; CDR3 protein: CASSHPGREPTYEQYF
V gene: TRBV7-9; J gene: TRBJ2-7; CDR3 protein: CASSWGQNGGNEQYF
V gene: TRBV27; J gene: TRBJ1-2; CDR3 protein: CASSFGGQYYGYTF
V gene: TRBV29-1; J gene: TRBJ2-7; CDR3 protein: CSVTGLASYEQYF
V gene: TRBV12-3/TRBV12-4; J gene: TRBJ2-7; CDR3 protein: CASSLTLTYEQYF
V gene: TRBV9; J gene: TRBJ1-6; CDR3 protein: CASSAGQEYNSPLHF
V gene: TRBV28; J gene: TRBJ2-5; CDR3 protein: CASSPDRGRTQYF
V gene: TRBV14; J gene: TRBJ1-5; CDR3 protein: CASSQDYEEDCNQPQHF
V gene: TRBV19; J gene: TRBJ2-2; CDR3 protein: CASSSDRGRLTGELFF
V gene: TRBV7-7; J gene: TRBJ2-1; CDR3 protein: CASSSGLGVDNEQFF
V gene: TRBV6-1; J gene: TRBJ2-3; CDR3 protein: CSSSDVGVSTDTQYF